This passage covers 2 T cell receptor beta chains from one sample sequenced in a study of naive and memory T cell subsets. A UMI-containing oligonucleotide was joined by 3' ligation to the TCR cDNA template. Amplification of ligated cDNA took four PCR rounds with SP2 and nested alpha and beta constant primers. In TCRdb, the UMI-ligation and nested PCR reads were re-called with MiXCR into one record per CDR3 protein. The data contain tens of thousands of distinct CDR3 sequences, roughly 5.2% of them singletons. The sequenced sample consisted of blood. The source of these receptors is an adult in good health.

This clonotype was counted ten times or more. The chain combines TRBV27 with TRBJ2-7; TRBD1 might be the D (6 bases). Deletions cut 6 bases from V and 2 bases from J, with 14 bases between. The CDR3 is 14 amino acids. Germline CDR1 reads MNHEY; CDR2 reads SMNVEV (reference sequence). The CDR3 protein is CASRLQGSTYEQYF. In DNA form, the CDR3 reads TGTGCCAGCAGGTTACAGGGATCCACCTACGAGCAGTACTTC.

In its sample, this clonotype was seen many times. The J gene is TRBJ1-2, the V gene TRBV6-2 or TRBV6-3; D perhaps matches TRBD1 (5 bases). With 0 bases removed from V and 6 bases from J, the gap between germline ends came to 8 bases. The CDR3 has 13 residues. CDR1 MNHEY and CDR2 SVGEGT come from the germline V gene. CDR3 sequence (DNA): TGTGCCAGCAGTTACTCGGCAGGGAATGGCTACACCTTC. This translates into CASSYSAGNGYTF.